This T cell receptor (beta chain) was sequenced in a study of cytomegalovirus exposure and HLA in healthy donors. Whole-study results and caveats: Most TCR sequences showed up rarely, but some public TCRs showed up in many donors.

This clone showed up just a few times. Its antigen is still unknown. V lost 5 bases, J lost 4 bases, and 9 bases stayed unmatched. CDR3 length: 16 amino acids. Germline CDR1 MGHRA, CDR2 YSYEKL. The PCR employed 60 Vbeta primers together with 13 Jbeta primers. Profiling relied on immunoSEQ multiplex PCR, and the TCRdb table lists in-frame clones only, not all of them. The sample gives roughly 100,000 clones, approximately 71% of which show up once; more than 2% is in the top ten. This receptor was taken from a man in his forties in good health and CMV-seronegative. The V and J genes are TRBV4-1 and TRBJ2-3, with 10 nucleotides matching TRBD2. The sequencing input was PBMCs. CDR3 region: CASSSKAGGGADTQYF. The CDR3 DNA reads as TGCGCCAGCAGCTCAAAAGCGGGGGGGGGAGCAGATACGCAGTATTTT.